The rows below give T cell receptor beta chains drawn from one sample of a study of blood T cell repertoires in COVID-19. Here immunoSEQ multiplex PCR was the method, and the copy in TCRdb shows in-frame clones only, minus some. In the table there are just under 150,000 clones, 75% to 90% of which are singletons. Material: peripheral blood. The receptors were sampled from a human donor in a cohort sampled during active COVID-19. Both conserved end residues are part of each CDR3. D genes are given only for firm matches. Where a row states a size, it is once, few, many or the class of an expanded clone; other rows omit it.

V	D	size	J	CDR3	DNA
TRBV6-6	TRBD2	NA	TRBJ2-6	CASSPRGDSGANVLTF	TGTGCCAGCAGCCCCCGGGGGGACTCTGGGGCCAACGTCCTGACTTTC
TRBV4-1	NA	NA	TRBJ2-1	CASSQVAAGIYNEQFF	TGCGCCAGCAGCCAAGTCGCGGCGGGGATCTACAATGAGCAGTTCTTC
TRBV13	TRBD2	once	TRBJ2-5	CASSTQTSGKETQYF	TGTGCCAGCAGCACCCAGACTAGCGGTAAAGAGACCCAGTACTTC
TRBV5-1	TRBD2	NA	TRBJ2-2	CASNLGRAGTGELFF	TGCGCCAGCAACCTCGGGAGGGCCGGGACCGGGGAGCTGTTTTTT
TRBV19	NA	NA	TRBJ2-2	CASSPLGANTGELFF	TGTGCCAGTAGTCCTCTGGGCGCGAACACCGGGGAGCTGTTTTTT
TRBV5-1	TRBD2	NA	TRBJ2-1	CASSLLAGDAQFF	TGCGCCAGCAGCTTACTAGCGGGAGACGCCCAGTTCTTC
TRBV5-1	NA	NA	TRBJ1-1	CASRQDSSAFF	TGCGCCAGCAGACAGGATTCTTCAGCTTTCTTT
TRBV15	NA	NA	TRBJ1-2	CATSRAHPSPYGYTF	TGTGCCACCAGCAGAGCACACCCTTCCCCCTATGGCTACACCTTC
TRBV5-1	TRBD1	NA	TRBJ1-2	CASSLARTGNYGYTF	TGCGCCAGCAGCTTGGCCCGGACAGGGAACTATGGCTACACCTTC
TRBV28	TRBD2	NA	TRBJ2-5	CASNPVQGLGRETQYF	TGTGCCAGCAATCCTGTGCAGGGACTAGGTCGAGAGACCCAGTACTTC
TRBV19	TRBD1	NA	TRBJ1-2	CASSGGQTAIYGYTF	TGTGCCAGTAGTGGGGGACAGACGGCAATCTATGGCTACACCTTC
TRBV28	TRBD2	NA	TRBJ2-5	CASSEGLAGFQPQYF	TGTGCCAGCAGTGAGGGGCTAGCGGGGTTCCAACCCCAGTACTTC
TRBV28	NA	NA	TRBJ1-4	CAVLRRDEKLFF	TGTGCCGTACTACGACGTGATGAAAAACTGTTTTTT
TRBV18	NA	NA	TRBJ2-3	CASSSRTDTQYF	TGTGCCAGCTCATCTCGCACAGATACGCAGTATTTT
TRBV6-6	TRBD1	NA	TRBJ1-6	CASKDGTGNSPLHF	TGTGCCAGCAAAGATGGGACAGGGAATTCACCCCTCCACTTT
TRBV28	NA	NA	TRBJ2-1	CASRNSGSSYNEQFF	TGTGCCAGCAGAAACTCCGGGAGCTCCTACAATGAGCAGTTCTTC
TRBV19	TRBD2	NA	TRBJ2-1	CASSMGTISYNEQFF	TGTGCCAGTAGTATGGGGACTATATCATACAATGAGCAGTTCTTC
TRBV7-9	NA	NA	TRBJ1-1	CASSSTDTETWRLTEAFF	TGTGCCAGCAGCTCGACGGATACCGAAACCTGGAGGCTTACTGAAGCTTTCTTT
TRBV19	TRBD1	NA	TRBJ2-1	CASSTDRERDNEQFF	TGTGCCAGTAGTACGGACAGGGAGCGGGACAATGAGCAGTTCTTC
TRBV6-5	TRBD1	NA	TRBJ1-2	CASSSRDSGLDGYTF	TGTGCCAGCAGTTCCCGGGACAGCGGGTTAGATGGCTACACCTTC
TRBV30	NA	NA	TRBJ2-1	CAWTGDNEQFF	TGTGCCTGGACGGGTGACAATGAGCAGTTCTTC
TRBV9	TRBD1	NA	TRBJ2-3	CASSSRDRWKGAEADTQYF	TGTGCCAGCAGCTCGCGGGACAGGTGGAAGGGTGCGGAGGCAGATACGCAGTATTTT
TRBV11-3	NA	many	TRBJ1-3	CASSLEGGSGNTIYF	TGTGCCAGCAGCTTAGAAGGGGGCTCTGGAAACACCATATATTTT
TRBV14	NA	NA	TRBJ2-4	CASSQDPVYIQYF	TGTGCCAGCAGCCAAGATCCCGTTTACATTCAGTACTTC
TRBV15	TRBD1	NA	TRBJ1-6	CATSRDRQGLYNSPLHF	TGTGCCACCAGCAGAGATCGACAGGGCCTTTATAATTCACCCCTCCACTTT
TRBV7-9	NA	NA	TRBJ2-5	CASGKQGPQETQYF	TGTGCCAGCGGCAAACAGGGTCCCCAAGAGACCCAGTACTTC
TRBV19	NA	once	TRBJ2-3	CASTLAAVSAKNTQYF	TGTGCCAGTACCCTTGCAGCGGTCTCGGCTAAAAATACGCAGTATTTT
TRBV30	NA	NA	TRBJ2-7	CAWSTGFQSYEQYF	TGTGCCTGGAGTACAGGGTTTCAGTCCTACGAGCAGTACTTC
TRBV7-9	TRBD1	NA	TRBJ1-2	CASSLGGQGYGYTF	TGTGCCAGCAGCTTAGGGGGACAGGGGTATGGCTACACCTTC